These 31 T cell receptor beta chains share one sample of origin, sequenced in a study of T cells in localized non-small cell lung cancer. Produced via immunoSEQ multiplex PCR; TCRdb's table is partial and in-frame only. This sample has 20,000 to 25,000 clones, with more than 70% found just once. This specimen consisted of peripheral blood mononuclear cells, obtained before any cancer treatment. Receptors originate from a woman aged 35-75 years with stage III lung adenocarcinoma.

This chain links TRBV9 with TRBJ2-1, with a possible D match to TRBD2 (5 bases). Germline V gene sequence: CDR1 SGDLS, CDR2 YYNGEE. V lost 0 bases and J lost 9, with 13 bases in between. The CDR3 sequence is 14 residues long. This CDR3 is CASSVVLVGGEQFF. DNA of the CDR3: TGTGCCAGCAGCGTAGTACTAGTTGGTGGTGAGCAGTTCTTC.

The chain employs TRBV11-3 and TRBJ2-4; D uncertain. The ends were cut back, 6 bases at V and 4 bases at J, with 25 bases in the middle. Germline-derived CDR1 and CDR2 are SGHNT and YENEEA. This CDR3 spans 18 amino acids. The CDR3 coding sequence is TGTGCCAGCAGAGCCGCCTCGTTGCATGGCCCCCCGAAAAACATTCAGTACTTC. Protein sequence: CASRAASLHGPPKNIQYF.

The table lists this clone with a count of one. The CDR3 loop is CASSLSMAGGTIYF. In DNA form, the CDR3 reads TGTGCCAGCAGCTTGAGTATGGCAGGGGGCACCATATATTTT. The chain is built from TRBV5-5 and TRBJ1-3; 7 bases fit TRBD1. The CDR3 is 14 amino acids. Trimming took 1 base from V and 9 from J; bases not matched to a gene: 7. The germline gives CDR1 SGHKS, CDR2 YYEKEE (reference sequence).

This clone is a singleton in its sample. The rearrangement uses TRBV5-6 and TRBJ2-3; 8 bases are shared with TRBD2. The trim removed 3 bases at V and 1 base at J, leaving 7 bases unmatched. The CDR3 has 16 residues. In germline, CDR1 is SGHDT, CDR2 YYEEEE. CDR3 sequence reads: CASSWLSGGGTDTQYF. The CDR3, as DNA: TGTGCCAGCAGCTGGCTGAGCGGGGGAGGCACAGATACGCAGTATTTT. Filled out from reference TRBV5-6 and TRBJ2-3, the complete variable domain reads DAGVTQSPTHLIKTRGQQVTLRCSPKSGHDTVSWYQQALGQGPQFIFQYYEEEERQRGNFPDRFSGHQFPNYSSELNVNALLLGDSALYLCASSWLSGGGTDTQYFGPGTRLTVL.

As DNA, the CDR3 is TGTGCCAGCAGCGTGTACCCCGGGGTTGAAGCTTTCTTT. It specifies CASSVYPGVEAFF. The J gene is TRBJ1-1, the V gene TRBV9; D remains ambiguous. V was clipped by 2 bases and J by 7 bases, with 12 bases between them. The CDR3 loop spans 13 amino acids. In germline, CDR1 is SGDLS, CDR2 YYNGEE. Full variable domain (outside the CDR3, taken from reference TRBV9 and TRBJ1-1): DSGVTQTPKHLITATGQRVTLRCSPRSGDLSVYWYQQSLDQGLQFLIQYYNGEERAKGNILERFSAQQFPDLHSELNLSSLELGDSALYFCASSVYPGVEAFFGQGTRLTVV.

This chain uses TRBV6-6 with TRBJ1-5; D gene ambiguous. The CDR3 totals 13 residues. V shed 6 bases and J shed 3 bases, with 9 bases lying between them. The germline gives CDR1 MNHNY, CDR2 SVGAGI (reference sequence). The CDR3 is CASSPVNNQPQHF. CDR3 bases: TGTGCCAGCAGCCCTGTGAACAATCAGCCCCAGCATTTT.

This clone came up a few times. The chain recombines TRBV10-3 with TRBJ2-7; TRBD1 aligns across 8 bases. CDR3 length: 15 residues. CDR1 is ENHRY, CDR2 SYGVKD, per germline. The J segment lost 3 bases and the V segment lost 6 bases, leaving 10 bases of the junction unmatched. The CDR3 nucleotides read TGTGCCATCAGCGATCCGGGACAGGATTACTACGAGCAGTACTTC. Its protein is CAISDPGQDYYEQYF.

The rearrangement uses TRBV5-1 and TRBJ2-2; maybe TRBD1 (7 bases). Germline assignment: CDR1 SGHRS and CDR2 YFSETQ. Trimming took 2 bases from V and 2 from J, leaving 10 bases between them. The CDR3 has 15 residues. CDR3 amino acids: CASSFQGGNTGELFF. In nucleotides, the CDR3 is TGCGCCAGCAGCTTTCAGGGGGGAAACACCGGGGAGCTGTTTTTT. Full variable domain (rest looked up from reference TRBV5-1 and TRBJ2-2): KAGVTQTPRYLIKTRGQQVTLSCSPISGHRSVSWYQQTPGQGLQFLFEYFSETQRNKGNFPGRFSGRQFSNSRSEMNVSTLELGDSALYLCASSFQGGNTGELFFGEGSRLTVL.

The chain recombines TRBV11-2 with TRBJ1-2; 7 bases line up with TRBD1. From germline, CDR1 is SGHAT and CDR2 FQNNGV. Losses at the gene ends were 1 base for V and 4 bases for J; bases not matched to a gene: 3. The length of the CDR3 is 14 residues. Written as DNA, the CDR3 is TGTGCCAGCAGCTTAGGCGGGACAGCCTATGGCTACACCTTC. It specifies CASSLGGTAYGYTF.

The V gene is TRBV4-1, the J gene TRBJ2-2, with 10 bases aligning to TRBD2. V lost 3 bases to trimming and J lost 1 base; unmatched junction nucleotides: 11. The CDR3 contains 19 residues. Germline V gives CDR1 MGHRA, CDR2 YSYEKL. This CDR3 reads CASSHWGLAGELNTGELFF. The DNA for the CDR3 is TGCGCCAGCAGCCACTGGGGGCTAGCGGGAGAGTTGAACACCGGGGAGCTGTTTTTT.

The chain recombines TRBV4-1 with TRBJ2-7; TRBD1 aligns across 8 bases. From germline, CDR1 is MGHRA and CDR2 YSYEKL. V was clipped by 5 bases and J by 0 bases; unmatched bases: 3. The CDR3 contains 14 residues. The CDR3 DNA reads TGCGCCAGCAGCTTACAGGGGGGCTCCTACGAGCAGTACTTC. Its protein is CASSLQGGSYEQYF.

The rearrangement links TRBV19 to TRBJ1-6; D is possibly TRBD1 (5 bases). The CDR3 is made up of 14 amino acids. Germline V CDR1 and CDR2: LNHDA, SQIVND (reference sequence). The V gene lost 6 bases and the J gene lost 7 bases, with 13 bases spanning the gap. The CDR3 DNA follows: TGTGCCAGTAGCTTCGGCGGGGGAAATTCACCCCTCCACTTT. Translating it yields CASSFGGGNSPLHF.

This chain connects TRBV30 to TRBJ2-5; D is uncertain. Germline loops: CDR1 GTSNPN, CDR2 SVGIG (reference sequence). The CDR3 runs 12 residues. The V end was cut by 3 bases, the J end by 2 bases, with 7 bases between. In DNA form, the CDR3 reads TGTGCCTGGAGACCCTATCAAGAGACCCAGTACTTC. It yields the protein CAWRPYQETQYF.

The rearrangement uses TRBV6-1 and TRBJ2-1, with 9 nucleotides matching TRBD2. Germline CDR1 and CDR2: MNHNS and SASEGT. V gave up 9 bases and J gave up 6 bases; unmatched junction bases: 12. This CDR3 comprises 15 residues. The CDR3 DNA follows: TGTGCCAGTGGAAACCCGGGACTAGCATCCAATGAGCAGTTCTTC. Protein product: CASGNPGLASNEQFF.

A few counts support this clone. The rearrangement links TRBV30 to TRBJ1-5; D call uncertain. The CDR3 length is 12 residues. Trimming stripped 0 bases from V and 7 bases from J, with 7 bases between. Germline assignment: CDR1 GTSNPN and CDR2 SVGIG (reference sequence). The CDR3 loop reads CAWSVGRQPQHF. As DNA, the CDR3 is TGTGCCTGGAGTGTAGGGAGGCAGCCCCAGCATTTT.

The rearrangement links TRBV7-2 to TRBJ1-1, with D possibly TRBD1 on 6 matching bases. The germline gives CDR1 SGHTA, CDR2 FQGNSA. V was pared by 3 bases and J by 5 bases, with 13 bases between. The CDR3 runs 14 residues. CDR3 bases: TGTGCCAGCAGCTTCTGGCAGGGGCGGACTGAAGCTTTCTTT. Protein: CASSFWQGRTEAFF. The full variable domain, in which reference TRBV7-2 and TRBJ1-1 provide the parts outside the CDR3, is GAGVSQSPSNKVTEKGKDVELRCDPISGHTALYWYRQSLGQGLEFLIYFQGNSAPDKSGLPSDRFSAERTGGSVSTLTIQRTQQEDSAVYLCASSFWQGRTEAFFGQGTRLTVV.

This clone is medium-sized in the sample. The chain has TRBV27 and TRBJ1-6; perhaps TRBD1 as D (6 bases). V was cut by 2 bases and J by 10 bases, with 12 bases left in between. Germline-derived CDR1 and CDR2 are MNHEY and SMNVEV (reference sequence). This CDR3 spans 14 amino acids. This CDR3 is CASSLVQGRSPLHF. The CDR3 DNA follows: TGTGCCAGCAGTTTAGTACAGGGACGGTCACCCCTCCACTTT.

CDR3 DNA: TGTGCCAGCAGCTTAGGGCTAGCGGGGGCCTCTAGCACAGATACGCAGTATTTT. It translates to CASSLGLAGASSTDTQYF. The chain recombines TRBV7-6 with TRBJ2-3; 10 bases agree with TRBD2. After removal of 1 base from V and 0 bases from J, the junction contained 7 bases not matched to a gene. The CDR3 extends over 18 amino acids. Germline lookup yields CDR1 SGHVS and CDR2 FNYEAQ.

The rearrangement joins TRBV7-9 to TRBJ2-3; D not resolved. The CDR3 runs to 13 residues. V was shortened by 0 bases and J by 2 bases, with 3 bases between the two germline ends. CDR1 and CDR2 from the germline V gene are SEHNR and FQNEAQ (reference sequence). The CDR3 bases are TGTGCCAGCAGCTTAGCCTTCACAGATACGCAGTATTTT. It is translated as CASSLAFTDTQYF. Combining the CDR3 with reference TRBV7-9 and TRBJ2-3 gives the whole variable domain DTGVSQNPRHKITKRGQNVTFRCDPISEHNRLYWYRQTLGQGPEFLTYFQNEAQLEKSRLLSDRFSAERPKGSFSTLEIQRTEQGDSAMYLCASSLAFTDTQYFGPGTRLTVL.

V is TRBV9 and J is TRBJ2-1, with a tentative D call TRBD1 (6 bases). Trimming cost V 2 bases and J 6 bases, with 21 bases left between them. This CDR3 is built from 17 residues. CDR1 SGDLS and CDR2 YYNGEE come from the germline V gene. The CDR3 DNA reads TGTGCCAGCAGCGTGGGATGGGACATCCGTCGGTCCAATGAGCAGTTCTTC. Its translation is CASSVGWDIRRSNEQFF.

The gene calls are TRBV5-1 and TRBJ2-7, with 9 positions matching TRBD1. In germline, CDR1 is SGHRS, CDR2 YFSETQ. Trimming cost V 3 bases and J 2 bases; bases outside gene matches: 9. This CDR3 spans 16 amino acids. CDR3 sequence: CASSSRSGTGPYEQYF. The CDR3 coding sequence is TGCGCCAGCAGCTCACGCTCCGGGACAGGGCCCTACGAGCAGTACTTC.

Within the sample, this clone is large. The chain uses TRBV6-5 and TRBJ1-1; 9 nucleotides match TRBD1. CDR3 length equals 13 residues. Germline CDR1 MNHEY, CDR2 SVGAGI. The V segment lost 5 bases and the J segment 4 bases; nucleotides outside the gene matches: 2. The CDR3 loop reads CASSQQGATEAFF. In DNA form, the CDR3 reads TGTGCCAGCAGTCAACAGGGGGCCACTGAAGCTTTCTTT.

The sample holds one count of this clone. The V gene is TRBV7-6, the J gene TRBJ1-5; D gene unclear. The germline CDR1 and CDR2 sequences are SGHVS and FNYEAQ. Trimming removed 5 bases from V and 0 bases from J, with 14 bases in between. The CDR3 totals 16 residues. CDR3 loop: CASSPSMAGSNQPQHF. The CDR3 DNA reads TGTGCCAGCAGCCCCTCTATGGCGGGTAGCAATCAGCCCCAGCATTTT.

The chain recombines TRBV15 with TRBJ1-2, with a tentative D call TRBD1 (5 bases). This CDR3 is 14 amino acids long. V was cut by 0 bases and J by 2 bases, with 7 bases left in between. Germline values: CDR1 LNHNV, CDR2 YYDKDF (reference sequence). CDR3 region: CATSRDAGNYGYTF. The CDR3 DNA follows: TGTGCCACCAGCAGAGATGCAGGGAACTATGGCTACACCTTC. The complete variable domain, with remaining parts taken from reference TRBV15 and TRBJ1-2, reads DAMVIQNPRYQVTQFGKPVTLSCSQTLNHNVMYWYQQKSSQAPKLLFHYYDKDFNNEADTPDNFQSRRPNTSFCFLDIRSPGLGDTAMYLCATSRDAGNYGYTFGSGTRLTVV.

The chain couples TRBV6-6 to TRBJ2-1; D assignment may be TRBD1 or TRBD2 (5 bases each). The V gene's germline CDR1 is MNHNY and CDR2 SVGAGI (reference sequence). The V end lost 7 bases, the J end lost 5 bases, and 18 bases lay between the germline ends. This CDR3 region has 15 residues. CDR3: CASNLGVISDNEQFF. CDR3 DNA: TGTGCCAGCAATTTGGGGGTCATTTCCGACAATGAGCAGTTCTTC.

The chain has TRBV7-7 and TRBJ2-1, with 9 bases fitting TRBD2. V lost 5 bases and J lost 0; bases outside the gene matches: 5. CDR1 is SSHAT and CDR2 is FNYEAQ in the germline V gene (reference sequence). The CDR3 totals 16 residues. The CDR3 DNA follows: TGTGCCAGCAGCCGGGGACTAGCCAGCTCCTACAATGAGCAGTTCTTC. This translates into CASSRGLASSYNEQFF.

V is TRBV7-9 and J is TRBJ2-2; 14 positions match TRBD2. The CDR3 has 16 residues. J gave up 6 bases and V 5 bases, and 5 bases lay outside the gene matches. Germline CDR1 SEHNR, CDR2 FQNEAQ (reference sequence). The CDR3 DNA is TGTGCCAGCAGCCAGGGACTAGCGGGAGAGGCCGGGGAGCTGTTTTTT. Its protein product is CASSQGLAGEAGELFF.

The V call is TRBV19, the J call TRBJ2-2; D perhaps matches TRBD1 (6 bases). This CDR3 has 15 residues. The germline V gene has CDR1 LNHDA and CDR2 SQIVND (reference sequence). Trimming took off 4 bases at V and 2 bases at J, with 11 bases between the two ends. The CDR3 DNA follows: TGTGCCAGTAGTACAGGGGTCCCAAACACCGGGGAGCTGTTTTTT. Its translation: CASSTGVPNTGELFF.

This chain connects TRBV9 to TRBJ2-5, with TRBD2 matching over 11 bases. Germline values: CDR1 SGDLS, CDR2 YYNGEE. The CDR3 runs 16 residues. V shed 2 bases, J shed 0 bases, and the junction held 3 bases outside the gene matches. CDR3 in amino acids: CASSVGTSGYQETQYF. For the CDR3, the DNA is TGTGCCAGCAGCGTGGGGACTAGCGGTTACCAAGAGACCCAGTACTTC.

The chain couples TRBV7-2 to TRBJ2-5, with TRBD2 matching 7 bases. CDR3 length: 15 amino acids. Germline V lookup: CDR1 SGHTA, CDR2 FQGNSA. Losses at the gene ends were 3 bases for V and 4 bases for J; bases not matched to a gene: 8. CDR3: CASSFGGSRRETQYF. CDR3 nucleotide sequence: TGTGCCAGCAGCTTCGGGGGGAGTAGAAGAGAGACCCAGTACTTC.

The rearrangement links TRBV5-6 to TRBJ2-7; possible D gene TRBD1, 6 bases. CDR1 and CDR2 (germline): SGHDT, YYEEEE. V lost 5 bases to trimming and J lost 1 base, with 10 bases between them. The CDR3 length is 13 residues. In DNA form, the CDR3 reads TGTGCCAGCAGGCGTACAGGGTCCTACGAGCAGTACTTC. Protein sequence: CASRRTGSYEQYF.